This TCR beta chain emerged from a study of shared clonotypes between healthy human individuals. V trimming: 1 base; J trimming: 14 bases; junction bases outside the gene matches: 11. This CDR3 is 13 amino acids long. Germline values: CDR1 GTSNPN, CDR2 SVGIG (reference sequence). HIV-negative, healthy adults without recent acute infections or vaccinations were the donors. The method was immunoSEQ multiplex PCR; TCRdb's version includes in-frame clones alone and lacks a portion of them. The sample holds 85,000 to 100,000 clones; roughly two thirds are singletons and the top ten take roughly 40%. The receptor's source is a man younger than 40 in good health. Sequences were obtained from memory CD8+ T cells sorted from blood. Subset specified: CD45RO+ cells pooled with CCR7-negative TemRA cells. V and J are TRBV30 and TRBJ2-3; 8 nucleotides match TRBD2. The CDR3 region is CAWSGDLAGNRYF. CDR3 bases: TGTGCCTGGAGTGGGGACTTAGCGGGAAATCGGTATTTT.